This T cell receptor beta chain was sequenced in a study of blood T cell repertoires in COVID-19. Overall study context: Samples taken during acute and convalescent COVID-19 were collected in the United States, Italy and Spain.

Original analysis: By means of reference gene primer amplification, nucleated cell counts were estimated. The assay was immunoSEQ multiplex PCR, and TCRdb's table has in-frame clones only and misses some. That table is the source of V, J and clone size, and D and trimming were worked out from the DNA. The repertoire has hundreds of thousands of clones, around nine tenths of them found once; the top ten carry 12%. The ends were cut back, 1 base at V and 5 bases at J, with 11 bases in the middle. CDR1 is PRHDT, CDR2 FYEKMQ, per germline (reference sequence). This CDR3 has 15 residues. The chain employs TRBV13 and TRBJ2-2; no clear D. Sequenced input: peripheral blood. The clonotype originates from a woman under 30 who had recovered from COVID-19. CDR3 in amino acids: CASSLDVVSTGELFF. CDR3 DNA sequence: TGTGCCAGCAGCTTAGACGTAGTTTCGACCGGGGAGCTGTTTTTT. The entire variable domain, with the rest obtained from reference TRBV13 and TRBJ2-2, is as follows: AAGVIQSPRHLIKEKRETATLKCYPIPRHDTVYWYQQGPGQDPQFLISFYEKMQSDKGSIPDRFSAQQFSDYHSELNMSSLELGDSALYFCASSLDVVSTGELFFGEGSRLTVL.